Sequencing of this T cell receptor beta chain was carried out in a study of T cells after yellow fever vaccination. From the 5' RACE reads, TCRdb called clonotypes with MiXCR, one entry per CDR3 protein. The top ten clones hold 10% to 15% of a sample with about 25,000 distinct CDR3 sequences, 4.5% to 7% of them seen once. This clonotype was detected many times. This clonotype originated in a man aged 30-40 years who received the YFV17D yellow fever vaccine. The sample in question was PBMCs, either bulk or a sorted T-cell subset (CD4+, CD8+, memory, or dextramer-sorted; not recorded which), obtained 15 days after the yellow fever booster vaccination.

The CDR3 spells CASSLSGGDSYEQYF. The DNA for the CDR3 is TGTGCCAGCAGTTTAAGCGGGGGGGACTCCTACGAGCAGTACTTC. The rearrangement uses TRBV27 and TRBJ2-7, with 10 positions matching TRBD2. V lost 2 bases to trimming and J lost 0 bases; unmatched junction nucleotides: 1. The CDR3 spans 15 residues. The germline CDR1 and CDR2 sequences are MNHEY and SMNVEV (reference sequence).